A single sample is the source of the 19 T cell receptor beta chains below, sequenced in a study of blood T cells in healthy people across ages. Together with a sample-barcoded 5' primer, a J-beta primer mix was included in a second PCR lasting roughly 6 to 12 cycles. Each CDR3 protein is one row after TCRdb ran MiXCR on the 5' RACE reads. The sample has 1.5 million to 2 million distinct CDR3 sequences; roughly 32% are singletons. Specimen: blood. These receptors came from a young woman in good health.

The chain combines TRBV5-1 with TRBJ1-5, with a tentative D call TRBD1 (6 bases). V lost 4 bases to trimming and J lost 1 base, with 15 bases between them. Germline V gives CDR1 SGHRS, CDR2 YFSETQ. The CDR3 extends over 16 amino acids. The CDR3 nucleotides are TGCGCCAGCAGCATTCATTTCAGGGGAAGCAATCAGCCCCAGCATTTT. Protein sequence: CASSIHFRGSNQPQHF. Filled out from reference TRBV5-1 and TRBJ1-5, the complete variable domain reads KAGVTQTPRYLIKTRGQQVTLSCSPISGHRSVSWYQQTPGQGLQFLFEYFSETQRNKGNFPGRFSGRQFSNSRSEMNVSTLELGDSALYLCASSIHFRGSNQPQHFGDGTRLSIL.

The genes are TRBV5-1 and TRBJ1-2, with D unclear. Trimming left V 1 base short and J 1 base short, with 14 bases between. CDR3 length: 16 amino acids. Germline V gene lookup returns CDR1 SGHRS and CDR2 YFSETQ. The CDR3 region is CASSLYREPDNYGYTF. The CDR3 DNA reads TGCGCCAGCAGCTTGTATCGAGAGCCGGATAACTATGGCTACACCTTC. Full variable domain (outside the CDR3, taken from reference TRBV5-1 and TRBJ1-2): KAGVTQTPRYLIKTRGQQVTLSCSPISGHRSVSWYQQTPGQGLQFLFEYFSETQRNKGNFPGRFSGRQFSNSRSEMNVSTLELGDSALYLCASSLYREPDNYGYTFGSGTRLTVV.

The chain couples TRBV7-9 to TRBJ2-3, with D unclear. Deletions cut 7 bases from V and 5 bases from J, with 4 bases between. The CDR3 is made up of 10 amino acids. Germline V gene lookup returns CDR1 SEHNR and CDR2 FQNEAQ (reference sequence). The CDR3 reads CASTIDTQYF. The CDR3 DNA reads TGTGCCAGCACGATAGATACGCAGTATTTT.

This chain links TRBV11-2 with TRBJ2-3; 13 bases are shared with TRBD2. Germline V gene sequence: CDR1 SGHAT, CDR2 FQNNGV. V lost 3 bases and J lost 4; bases outside the gene matches: 4. This CDR3 spans 16 amino acids. In DNA, the CDR3 is TGTGCCAGCAGCTTCCGGACTAGCGGGAGACCAGATACGCAGTATTTT. This encodes CASSFRTSGRPDTQYF.

This chain joins TRBV6-6 and TRBJ2-5, with D perhaps matching TRBD2 (5 bases). Germline CDR1 and CDR2: MNHNY and SVGAGI (reference sequence). The CDR3 covers 12 residues. The V and J ends lost 5 bases and 7 bases respectively, with 11 bases between them. The CDR3 DNA is TGTGCCAGCAGTACTAGTTCAGGGACCCAGTACTTC. It codes for CASSTSSGTQYF.

This clonotype has just a few counts. The chain uses TRBV12-3 or TRBV12-4 and TRBJ2-1, with unresolved D. The CDR3 has 15 residues. With 7 bases removed from V and 4 bases from J, the gap between germline ends came to 17 bases. CDR3 sequence (DNA): TGTGCCAGCACCCCCTCGGACGATACTTACAATGAGCAGTTCTTC. Its protein product is CASTPSDDTYNEQFF.

This clonotype was seen only once. Germline is not matched at one junction end, which may reflect a read error. The chain has TRBV7-2 and TRBJ1-2, with D perhaps matching TRBD1 (5 bases). Germline-derived CDR1 and CDR2 are SGHTA and FQGNSA. CDR3 length equals 13 residues. The DNA of the CDR3 is TGTGCCGGCAGCCATGACAGATTCTATGGCTACACCTTC. Translated, it gives CAGSHDRFYGYTF.

This clonotype has just a few counts. The DNA for the CDR3 is TGTGCCACCAACGAGCTAGGTACGGAGACCCAGTACTTC. Encoded protein: CATNELGTETQYF. The rearrangement joins TRBV24-1 to TRBJ2-5, with D uncertain. V was trimmed by 8 bases and J by 5 bases, leaving 14 bases between them. The CDR3 consists of 13 residues. The germline V gene encodes CDR1 KGHDR and CDR2 SFDVKD.

The V and J genes are TRBV7-2 and TRBJ2-7; 10 bases are a match to TRBD2. CDR1 and CDR2 (germline): SGHTA, FQGNSA. CDR3 length: 15 amino acids. Germline trimming cut 5 bases from V and 7 bases from J; bases unmatched to any gene: 11. The CDR3 region is CASSPWTSGLWEQYF. For the CDR3, the DNA is TGTGCCAGCAGCCCTTGGACTAGCGGCCTCTGGGAGCAGTACTTC.

This chain connects TRBV4-2 to TRBJ1-2, with TRBD1 as a possible D gene (5 bases). This CDR3 comprises 18 residues. The V end lost 0 bases, the J end lost 4 bases, and 21 bases lay between the germline ends. CDR1 and CDR2 from the germline V gene are LGHNA and YNFKEQ. The CDR3 bases are TGTGCCAGCAGCCAAGATTCAGCCTTAGGTGGACAAGTCTATGGCTACACCTTC. The encoded protein is CASSQDSALGGQVYGYTF.

The rearrangement links TRBV6-2 or TRBV6-3 to TRBJ1-1; no definite D call. CDR1 and CDR2 (germline): MNHEY, SVGEGT. The V gene lost 5 bases and the J gene lost 4 bases, with 17 bases spanning the gap. CDR3 size: 15 residues. CDR3 bases: TGTGCCAGCAGTCCGACTCGTGGATGGCTCACTGAAGCTTTCTTT. This codes for CASSPTRGWLTEAFF.

V and J are TRBV7-6 and TRBJ1-6; the D gene is possibly TRBD1 (6 bases). The CDR3 has 15 amino acids. V was shortened by 1 base and J by 3 bases, with 7 bases between the two germline ends. Germline CDR1 reads SGHVS; CDR2 reads FNYEAQ. CDR3 residues: CASSLEGGYNSPLHF. CDR3 DNA: TGTGCCAGCAGCTTAGAGGGGGGCTATAATTCACCCCTCCACTTT.

The J gene is TRBJ2-7, the V gene TRBV11-2; D may be TRBD2 (6 bases). This CDR3 comprises 15 residues. From germline, CDR1 is SGHAT and CDR2 FQNNGV. The germline V and J ends were trimmed by 5 bases and 3 bases, with 17 bases remaining between them. The CDR3 nucleotides read TGTGCCAGCAGCCTGGAAGGCGGGATGCACTACGAGCAGTACTTC. As protein: CASSLEGGMHYEQYF.

This clonotype was counted ten times or more. The chain links TRBV5-5 to TRBJ2-1; a possible D gene is TRBD2 (6 bases). CDR1 SGHKS and CDR2 YYEKEE come from the germline V gene (reference sequence). Deletions cut 0 bases from V and 4 bases from J, with 11 bases between. The CDR3 covers 15 residues. DNA for the CDR3: TGTGCCAGCAGCTTGGGCGGGGTACCTTACAATGAGCAGTTCTTC. This codes for CASSLGGVPYNEQFF.

The chain employs TRBV20-1 and TRBJ2-3, with 10 nucleotides matching TRBD2. The CDR3 runs to 16 residues. The germline gives CDR1 DFQATT, CDR2 SNEGSKA (reference sequence). The V segment lost 0 bases and the J segment 6 bases; nucleotides outside the gene matches: 9. CDR3: CSARDPPSGGRDTQYF. The CDR3 coding sequence is TGCAGTGCTAGAGATCCGCCTAGCGGGGGAAGGGATACGCAGTATTTT.

This clonotype was counted a few times. The chain is built from TRBV20-1 and TRBJ2-5, with 9 bases that match TRBD2. The J call may be incorrect, as the DNA end agrees better with TRBJ2-7. In germline, CDR1 is DFQATT, CDR2 SNEGSKA (reference sequence). The CDR3 has 15 residues. The CDR3 is CSRGGVSHPLYEQYF. CDR3 sequence (DNA): TGCAGTCGCGGGGGGGTAAGCCATCCCCTCTACGAGCAGTACTTC.

This clonotype was detected only a few times. The chain combines TRBV11-2 with TRBJ2-1; 11 bases match TRBD2. After removal of 3 bases from V and 9 bases from J, the junction contained 13 bases not matched to a gene. The CDR3 sequence is 17 residues long. Per germline, CDR1 SGHAT and CDR2 FQNNGV. The CDR3 protein is CASSFIINSGRAPEQFF. DNA of the CDR3: TGTGCCAGCAGCTTCATTATAAATAGCGGGAGGGCCCCTGAGCAGTTCTTC.

This clonotype was detected once. This sequence joins TRBV19 and TRBJ2-7; 10 bases fit TRBD2. With 3 bases clipped from V and 5 bases from J, the junction kept 7 bases outside the gene matches. The germline gives CDR1 LNHDA, CDR2 SQIVND (reference sequence). The CDR3 consists of 15 residues. CDR3 sequence: CASSITSGARNEQYF. In nucleotides, the CDR3 is TGTGCCAGTAGTATTACTAGCGGGGCAAGAAACGAGCAGTACTTC.

This clonotype was counted only a few times. The CDR3 protein is CSAIKTGTAITYEQYF. CDR3 coding DNA: TGCAGTGCTATTAAGACCGGGACCGCGATCACCTACGAGCAGTACTTC. The chain carries TRBV20-1 and TRBJ2-7; D is tentatively TRBD1 or TRBD2 (5 bases each). The V end lost 4 bases, the J end lost 2 bases, and 21 bases lay between the germline ends. The CDR3 is 16 amino acids. In germline, CDR1 is DFQATT, CDR2 SNEGSKA (reference sequence).